The text below deals with one TCR beta chain. Data came from immunoSEQ multiplex PCR; TCRdb stores just in-frame clones and leaves some out. The data contain around 68,000 clones, around 92% of them singletons. The data belong to a study of technical replicates of blood from a handful of donors. CDR1 SGHRS and CDR2 YFSETQ come from the germline V gene. The CDR3 consists of 17 residues. V lost 3 bases and J 1 base, leaving 18 bases between the germline ends. This receptor was identified in a human donor in good health. Some clones in this sample may be carry-over from other donors' samples. The rearrangement uses TRBV5-1 and TRBJ2-3, with unresolved D. Input material: T cells isolated from PBMCs. The CDR3: CASSSPRWADRTDTQYF. The CDR3 bases are TGCGCCAGCAGCTCCCCGCGTTGGGCCGATCGCACAGATACGCAGTATTTT.